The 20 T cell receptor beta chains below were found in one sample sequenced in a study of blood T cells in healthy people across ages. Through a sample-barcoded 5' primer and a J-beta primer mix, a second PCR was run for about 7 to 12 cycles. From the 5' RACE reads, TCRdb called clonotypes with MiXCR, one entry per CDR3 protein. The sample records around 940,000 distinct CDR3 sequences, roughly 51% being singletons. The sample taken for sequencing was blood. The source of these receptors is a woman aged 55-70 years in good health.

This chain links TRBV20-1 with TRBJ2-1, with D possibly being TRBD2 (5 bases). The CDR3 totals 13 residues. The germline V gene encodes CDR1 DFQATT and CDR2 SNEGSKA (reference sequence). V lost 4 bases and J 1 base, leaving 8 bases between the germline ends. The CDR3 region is CSATADSYNEQFF. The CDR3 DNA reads TGCAGTGCTACAGCGGATTCCTACAATGAGCAGTTCTTC.

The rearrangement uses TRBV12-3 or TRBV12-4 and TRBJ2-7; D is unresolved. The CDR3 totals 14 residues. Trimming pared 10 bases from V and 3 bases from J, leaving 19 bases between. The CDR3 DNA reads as TGTGCCAACACCAACTCCCTTAGGGTCTACGAGCAGTACTTC. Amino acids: CANTNSLRVYEQYF.

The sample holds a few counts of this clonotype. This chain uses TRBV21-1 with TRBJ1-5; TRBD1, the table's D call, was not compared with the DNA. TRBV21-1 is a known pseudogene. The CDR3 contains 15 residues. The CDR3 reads CASSSDRARNQPQHF. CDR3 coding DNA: TGTGCCAGCAGCAGCGACAGGGCTCGCAATCAGCCCCAGCATTTT.

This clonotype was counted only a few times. CDR3 region: CASSPNPGRAYEQYF. CDR3 bases: TGTGCCAGCAGCCCGAATCCAGGACGAGCCTACGAGCAGTACTTC. The chain uses TRBV5-5 and TRBJ2-7; D gene uncertain. The ends were cut back, 4 bases at V and 2 bases at J, with 16 bases in the middle. The CDR3 spans 15 residues. Germline CDR1 SGHKS, CDR2 YYEKEE (reference sequence).

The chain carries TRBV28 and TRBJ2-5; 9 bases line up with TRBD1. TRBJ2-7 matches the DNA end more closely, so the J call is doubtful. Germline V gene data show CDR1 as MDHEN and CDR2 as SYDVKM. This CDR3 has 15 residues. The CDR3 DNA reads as TGTGCCAGCAGTGACCCGGGACAGGGTCAGGACGAGCAGTACTTC. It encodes CASSDPGQGQDEQYF.

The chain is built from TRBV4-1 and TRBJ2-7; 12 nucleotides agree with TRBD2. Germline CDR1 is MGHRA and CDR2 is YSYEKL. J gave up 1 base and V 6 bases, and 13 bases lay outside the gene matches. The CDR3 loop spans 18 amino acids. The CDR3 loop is CASSSFSSGRDVSYEQYF. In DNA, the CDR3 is TGCGCCAGCAGTTCCTTCTCTAGCGGGAGGGATGTTTCCTACGAGCAGTACTTC.

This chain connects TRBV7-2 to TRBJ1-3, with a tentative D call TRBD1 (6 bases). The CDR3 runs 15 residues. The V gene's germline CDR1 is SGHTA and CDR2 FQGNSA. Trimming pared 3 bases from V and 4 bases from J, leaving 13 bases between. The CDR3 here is CASSFAGAVGNTIYF. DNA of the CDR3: TGTGCCAGCAGCTTTGCGGGGGCCGTCGGAAACACCATATATTTT.

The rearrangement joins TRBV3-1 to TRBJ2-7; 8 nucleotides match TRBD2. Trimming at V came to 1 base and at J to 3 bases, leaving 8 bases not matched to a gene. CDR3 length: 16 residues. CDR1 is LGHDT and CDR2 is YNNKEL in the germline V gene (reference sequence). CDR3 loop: CASSQAGGESHYEQYF. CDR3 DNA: TGTGCCAGCAGCCAAGCCGGGGGGGAGTCCCACTACGAGCAGTACTTC.

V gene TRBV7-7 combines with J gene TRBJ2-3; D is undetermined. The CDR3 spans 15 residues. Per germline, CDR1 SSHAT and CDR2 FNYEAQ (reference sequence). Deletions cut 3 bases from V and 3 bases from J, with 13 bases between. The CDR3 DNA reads TGTGCCAGCAGCTTTTCATACCTTACGACAGATACGCAGTATTTT. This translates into CASSFSYLTTDTQYF.

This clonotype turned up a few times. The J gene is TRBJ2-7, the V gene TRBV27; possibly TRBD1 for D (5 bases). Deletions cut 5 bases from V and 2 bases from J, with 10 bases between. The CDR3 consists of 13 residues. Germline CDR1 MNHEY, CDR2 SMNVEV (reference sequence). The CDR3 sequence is CASSQTVTYEQYF. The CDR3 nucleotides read TGTGCCAGCAGTCAGACAGTAACCTACGAGCAGTACTTC.

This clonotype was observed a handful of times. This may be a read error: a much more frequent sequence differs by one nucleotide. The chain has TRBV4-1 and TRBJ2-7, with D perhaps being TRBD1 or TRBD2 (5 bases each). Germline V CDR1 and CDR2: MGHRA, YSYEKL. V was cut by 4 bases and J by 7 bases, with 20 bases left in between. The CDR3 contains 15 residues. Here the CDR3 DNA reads TGCGCCAGCAGCCGGCCGACGGGGACCCAACATGAGCAGTACTTC. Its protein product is CASSRPTGTQHEQYF.

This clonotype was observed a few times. DNA of the CDR3: TGTGCCAGCAGCTTAAACCCTAGCGGGAGACCAGATACGCAGTATTTT. Its translation: CASSLNPSGRPDTQYF. V is TRBV7-3 and J is TRBJ2-3, with 10 bases that match TRBD2. From germline, CDR1 is SGHTA and CDR2 FQGTGA. V dropped 1 base and J dropped 4; count of bases not matched to a gene: 5. The CDR3 contains 16 residues.

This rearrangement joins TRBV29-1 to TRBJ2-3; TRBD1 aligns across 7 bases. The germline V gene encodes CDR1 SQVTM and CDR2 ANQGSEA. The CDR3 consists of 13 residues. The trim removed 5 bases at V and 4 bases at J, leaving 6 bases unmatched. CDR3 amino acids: CSVTGELADTQYF. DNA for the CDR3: TGCAGCGTTACAGGGGAGTTGGCAGATACGCAGTATTTT.

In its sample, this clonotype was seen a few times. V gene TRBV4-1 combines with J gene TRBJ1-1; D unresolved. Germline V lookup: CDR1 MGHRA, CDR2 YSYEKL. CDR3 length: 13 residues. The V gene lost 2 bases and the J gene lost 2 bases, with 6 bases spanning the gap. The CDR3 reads CASSQWINTEAFF. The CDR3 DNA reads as TGCGCCAGCAGCCAATGGATAAACACTGAAGCTTTCTTT.

The DNA of the CDR3 is TGCAGCGTCGGGACTAGCGGACAAAAGACCCAGTACTTC. It is translated as CSVGTSGQKTQYF. J is TRBJ2-5 and V is TRBV29-1; 11 positions agree with TRBD2. Germline trimming cut 6 bases from V and 6 bases from J; bases unmatched to any gene: 6. The germline CDR1 and CDR2 sequences are SQVTM and ANQGSEA. The CDR3 totals 13 residues.

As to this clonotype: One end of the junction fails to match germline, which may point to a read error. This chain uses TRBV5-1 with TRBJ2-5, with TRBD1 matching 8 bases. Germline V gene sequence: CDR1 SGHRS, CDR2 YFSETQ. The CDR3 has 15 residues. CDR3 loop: CASSLSTGVRETRYF. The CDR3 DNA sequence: TGCGCCAGCAGCTTGTCGACAGGGGTAAGGGAGACCCGGTACTTC.

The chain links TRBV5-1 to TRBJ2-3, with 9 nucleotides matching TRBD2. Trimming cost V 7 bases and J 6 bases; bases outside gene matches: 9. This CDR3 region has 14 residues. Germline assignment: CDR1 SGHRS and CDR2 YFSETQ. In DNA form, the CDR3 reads TGCGCCAGCGCCCCAGGCGGGAGGGTGGATACGCAGTATTTT. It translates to CASAPGGRVDTQYF.

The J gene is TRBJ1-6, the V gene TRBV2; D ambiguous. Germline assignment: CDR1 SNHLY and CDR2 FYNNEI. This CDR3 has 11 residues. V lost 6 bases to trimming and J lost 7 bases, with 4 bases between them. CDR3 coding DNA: TGTGCCAGCAGGCAGAATTCACCCCTCCACTTT. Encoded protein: CASRQNSPLHF.

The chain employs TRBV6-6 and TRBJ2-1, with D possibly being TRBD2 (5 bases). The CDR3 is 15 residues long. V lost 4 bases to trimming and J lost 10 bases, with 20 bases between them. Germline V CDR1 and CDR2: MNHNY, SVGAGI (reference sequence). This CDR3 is CASSSSTTDLREQFF. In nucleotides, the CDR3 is TGTGCCAGCAGTTCATCCACCACGGACTTACGGGAGCAGTTCTTC.

CDR3 protein: CASSPSPRNAQYF. The CDR3 DNA follows: TGTGCCAGCAGCCCCTCCCCTAGGAACGCGCAGTATTTT. J is TRBJ2-3 and V is TRBV12-3 or TRBV12-4; D gene uncertain. Trimming removed 6 bases at V and 10 bases at J, with 17 bases between. The CDR3 is made up of 13 amino acids.